This T cell receptor (beta chain) was profiled in a study of shared clonotypes between healthy human individuals. Trimming took 5 bases from V and 3 from J; bases not matched to a gene: 15. Germline loops: CDR1 MDHEN, CDR2 SYDVKM. The CDR3 covers 19 residues. Libraries were prepared by immunoSEQ multiplex PCR; TCRdb keeps only in-frame clonotypes and omits some of them. The repertoire includes about 1 million clones, about three quarters of them detected once, and roughly 1.4% sits in the top ten. The study separated CD4+ cells into CD45RA+ naive and CD45RA-negative memory subsets. The sequence was collected from a man in his late teens or twenties in good health. This chain links TRBV28 with TRBJ1-4, with 10 bases aligning to TRBD1. The source material was memory CD4+ T cells sorted from blood. Described subset: CD45RA-negative fraction. The CDR3 spells CASSHRQGAPRGANEKLFF. The CDR3 nucleotides read TGTGCCAGCAGTCATAGACAGGGGGCCCCAAGGGGCGCTAATGAAAAACTGTTTTTT.